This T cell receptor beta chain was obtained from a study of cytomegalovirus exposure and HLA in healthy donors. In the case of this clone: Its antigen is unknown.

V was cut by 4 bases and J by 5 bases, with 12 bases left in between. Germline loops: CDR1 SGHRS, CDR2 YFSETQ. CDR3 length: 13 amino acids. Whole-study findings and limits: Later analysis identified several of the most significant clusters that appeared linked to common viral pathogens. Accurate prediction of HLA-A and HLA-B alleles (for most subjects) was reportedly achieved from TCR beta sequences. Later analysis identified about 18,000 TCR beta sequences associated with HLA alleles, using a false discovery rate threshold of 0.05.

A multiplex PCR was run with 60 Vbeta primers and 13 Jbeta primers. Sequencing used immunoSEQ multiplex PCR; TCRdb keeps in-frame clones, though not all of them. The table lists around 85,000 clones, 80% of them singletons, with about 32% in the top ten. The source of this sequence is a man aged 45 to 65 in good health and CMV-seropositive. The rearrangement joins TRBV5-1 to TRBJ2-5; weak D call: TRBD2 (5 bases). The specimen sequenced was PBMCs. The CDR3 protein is CASSPGLSETQYF. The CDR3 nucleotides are TGCGCCAGCAGCCCAGGACTGTCGGAGACCCAGTACTTC.